This entry lists 25 T cell receptor beta chains sequenced from one sample in a study of blood T cell repertoires in COVID-19 (TCRdb year 2020). The library relied on the immunoSEQ multiplex PCR assay. Drawn from immuneACCESS, this table holds only the in-frame rearrangements with V and J called that TCRdb kept. Clones are partly lost; checked studies trace under half to an unresolved V gene and leave the rest unexplained. The sample records over 130,000 clones, more than 85% of which are singletons. The ten largest clones add up to around 5% of the sample. Sequencing was carried out using peripheral blood. The receptors originated from a human donor in a cohort sampled during active COVID-19.

The chain joins TRBV18 to TRBJ2-1; TRBD1 is a possible D gene (6 bases). In germline, CDR1 is KGHSH, CDR2 LQKENI. The CDR3 spans 13 residues. V lost 3 bases and J lost 14, with 17 bases in between. In DNA, the CDR3 is TGTGCCAGCTCACCGGGAGCAGGGGAGAAAAAGTTCTTC. Encoded protein: CASSPGAGEKKFF.

V gene TRBV7-3 combines with J gene TRBJ1-2, with TRBD1 as a possible D gene (5 bases). The CDR3 totals 17 residues. V dropped 3 bases and J dropped 0 bases, with 17 bases sitting between them. Germline CDR1 and CDR2: SGHTA and FQGTGA. The CDR3 region is CASSFLQGIITNYGYTF. The CDR3 coding sequence is TGTGCCAGCAGCTTTTTGCAGGGAATTATTACTAACTATGGCTACACCTTC.

This sequence joins TRBV13 and TRBJ2-7, with 7 bases identical to TRBD1. V was pared by 3 bases and J by 3 bases, with 5 bases of the junction left unmatched. CDR3 length equals 14 residues. The germline V gene encodes CDR1 PRHDT and CDR2 FYEKMQ (reference sequence). The CDR3, as DNA: TGTGCCAGCAGCTTTAGGACAGGCGACTACGAGCAGTACTTC. It yields the protein CASSFRTGDYEQYF.

The chain links TRBV30 to TRBJ1-1; 7 bases agree with TRBD1. Per germline, CDR1 GTSNPN and CDR2 SVGIG (reference sequence). J gave up 4 bases and V 0 bases, and 14 bases lay outside the gene matches. The CDR3 consists of 17 residues. CDR3 loop: CAWSVRVFRQGGTEAFF. CDR3 nucleotide sequence: TGTGCCTGGAGTGTACGCGTTTTTCGACAGGGTGGCACTGAAGCTTTCTTT.

This rearrangement joins TRBV30 to TRBJ1-5; 7 positions match TRBD1. CDR1 and CDR2 from the germline V gene are GTSNPN and SVGIG (reference sequence). CDR3 length equals 16 residues. V gave up 2 bases and J gave up 1 base; unmatched junction bases: 8. The CDR3 region has the DNA TGTGCCTGGAGTCAAAGGACAGGAGTAAGCAATCAGCCCCAGCATTTT. It translates to CAWSQRTGVSNQPQHF.

V and J are TRBV6-1 and TRBJ2-7; TRBD2 matches at 8 bases. The CDR3 has 16 amino acids. V lost 2 bases, J lost 7 bases, and 13 bases stayed unmatched. Germline CDR1 is MNHNS and CDR2 is SASEGT. The DNA of the CDR3 is TGTGCCAGCAGTGAATCCCTAGCGGGTGACTACGAAGAGCAGTACTTC. This translates into CASSESLAGDYEEQYF.

The chain joins TRBV9 to TRBJ2-3; D might be TRBD2 (5 bases). The CDR3 is made up of 16 amino acids. CDR1 is SGDLS, CDR2 YYNGEE, per germline. The V and J ends lost 2 bases and 2 bases respectively, with 15 bases between them. The CDR3 nucleotides read TGTGCCAGCAGCGTGGATCTAGCCGTTACCACAGATACGCAGTATTTT. Its translation is CASSVDLAVTTDTQYF.

The chain has TRBV5-1 and TRBJ1-1; D not resolved. From germline, CDR1 is SGHRS and CDR2 YFSETQ. V gave up 0 bases and J gave up 1 base, with 10 bases separating them. The CDR3 is made up of 15 amino acids. CDR3 loop: CASSLVGASNTEAFF. The CDR3 DNA reads as TGCGCCAGCAGCTTGGTCGGTGCTTCGAACACTGAAGCTTTCTTT.

V is TRBV28 and J is TRBJ1-6; D gene uncertain. CDR1 MDHEN and CDR2 SYDVKM come from the germline V gene. The CDR3 is 13 amino acids. The ends were cut back, 2 bases at V and 7 bases at J, with 6 bases in the middle. CDR3: CASSLDQNSPLHF. The CDR3 DNA follows: TGTGCCAGCAGTTTAGATCAGAATTCACCCCTCCACTTT.

CDR3 amino acids: CASSLQGASGANVLTF. The CDR3 nucleotides are TGTGCCAGCAGCTTGCAGGGGGCCTCTGGGGCCAACGTCCTGACTTTC. This chain joins TRBV11-1 and TRBJ2-6; 8 nucleotides match TRBD1. The CDR3 contains 16 residues. Germline assignment: CDR1 SGHAT and CDR2 FQDESV (reference sequence). J was trimmed by 0 bases and V by 3 bases; bases with no gene match: 1.

A few counts support this clone. The V gene is TRBV6-6, the J gene TRBJ2-3, with a weak D call TRBD1 (5 bases). V was trimmed by 7 bases and J by 6 bases, leaving 17 bases between them. Germline CDR1 is MNHNY and CDR2 is SVGAGI (reference sequence). The CDR3 consists of 14 residues. The CDR3 spells CASILSLQGDTQYF. The DNA of the CDR3 is TGTGCCAGCATTCTCTCTCTCCAGGGCGATACGCAGTATTTT.

The chain joins TRBV13 to TRBJ1-5, with no clear D. The CDR3 extends over 16 amino acids. V gave up 5 bases and J gave up 1 base, with 15 bases separating them. Germline V CDR1 and CDR2: PRHDT, FYEKMQ (reference sequence). As DNA, the CDR3 is TGTGCCAGCAGCCGGGGTCCCCCGGACAGCAATCAGCCCCAGCATTTT. It encodes CASSRGPPDSNQPQHF. Combining the CDR3 with reference TRBV13 and TRBJ1-5 gives the whole variable domain AAGVIQSPRHLIKEKRETATLKCYPIPRHDTVYWYQQGPGQDPQFLISFYEKMQSDKGSIPDRFSAQQFSDYHSELNMSSLELGDSALYFCASSRGPPDSNQPQHFGDGTRLSIL.

V usage is TRBV19 and J usage is TRBJ1-3; possibly TRBD1 for D (5 bases). V was cut by 5 bases and J by 0 bases, with 11 bases left in between. CDR1 and CDR2 (germline): LNHDA, SQIVND (reference sequence). This CDR3 spans 15 amino acids. The CDR3 sequence is CASSPTRDSGNTIYF. The CDR3 DNA reads TGTGCCAGTAGTCCCACCAGGGACTCTGGAAACACCATATATTTT.

The J gene is TRBJ1-4, the V gene TRBV28; D is possibly TRBD1 (5 bases). Trimming stripped 3 bases from V and 10 bases from J, with 21 bases between. The CDR3 is made up of 16 amino acids. Germline loops: CDR1 MDHEN, CDR2 SYDVKM. The CDR3 spells CASSFRRGGGGVKLFF. In nucleotides, the CDR3 is TGTGCCAGCAGTTTCAGGCGGGGCGGAGGCGGGGTAAAACTGTTTTTT.

The genes are TRBV20-1 and TRBJ2-7, with D unclear. CDR3 size: 14 residues. Germline V gene lookup returns CDR1 DFQATT and CDR2 SNEGSKA (reference sequence). Trimming pared 3 bases from V and 2 bases from J, leaving 14 bases between. Here the CDR3 reads CSASAARSTYEQYF. CDR3 coding DNA: TGCAGTGCTAGTGCAGCCAGGTCGACCTACGAGCAGTACTTC.

This rearrangement joins TRBV27 to TRBJ1-6, with no clear D. The V gene lost 0 bases and the J gene lost 0 bases, with 6 bases spanning the gap. CDR3 length: 16 residues. Germline V lookup: CDR1 MNHEY, CDR2 SMNVEV (reference sequence). CDR3 coding DNA: TGTGCCAGCAGTTTATCGGGCAGCTCCTATAATTCACCCCTCCACTTT. This codes for CASSLSGSSYNSPLHF.

The chain is built from TRBV21-1 and TRBJ1-2. TRBV21-1 is noted as a pseudogene. This CDR3 contains 18 residues. CDR3 bases: TGTGCCAGCAGCAAATCCCTCGCCGTGGGAGGATCTAATCATGGCTACACCTTC. Residues: CASSKSLAVGGSNHGYTF.

The rearrangement links TRBV25-1 to TRBJ2-1, with 12 bases aligning to TRBD1. The CDR3 consists of 15 residues. Germline loops: CDR1 MGHDK, CDR2 SYGVNS. V was pared by 6 bases and J by 7 bases, with 7 bases of the junction left unmatched. The CDR3 region is CASSDRDRGRNEQFF. The CDR3, as DNA: TGTGCCAGCAGCGACCGGGACAGGGGGCGAAATGAGCAGTTCTTC.

The V call is TRBV7-9, the J call TRBJ2-7; 12 bases are a match to TRBD2. CDR3 length: 16 amino acids. V trimming: 5 bases; J trimming: 5 bases; junction bases outside the gene matches: 10. Germline CDR1 is SEHNR and CDR2 is FQNEAQ (reference sequence). CDR3 region: CASSLGASGRADEQYF. CDR3 bases: TGTGCCAGCAGCCTTGGGGCTAGCGGGAGGGCCGACGAGCAGTACTTC. Supplemented by reference TRBV7-9 and TRBJ2-7, the full variable domain reads DTGVSQNPRHKITKRGQNVTFRCDPISEHNRLYWYRQTLGQGPEFLTYFQNEAQLEKSRLLSDRFSAERPKGSFSTLEIQRTEQGDSAMYLCASSLGASGRADEQYFGPGTRLTVT.

The chain couples TRBV7-9 to TRBJ2-7, with D possibly being TRBD1 (6 bases). The CDR3 totals 15 residues. Trimming removed 1 base from V and 3 bases from J, with 13 bases in between. The germline V gene encodes CDR1 SEHNR and CDR2 FQNEAQ (reference sequence). CDR3 residues: CASSLDTGKGYEQYF. The DNA for the CDR3 is TGTGCCAGCAGCTTAGACACAGGGAAAGGCTACGAGCAGTACTTC. Using reference TRBV7-9 and TRBJ2-7 for the parts outside the CDR3, the full variable domain is DTGVSQNPRHKITKRGQNVTFRCDPISEHNRLYWYRQTLGQGPEFLTYFQNEAQLEKSRLLSDRFSAERPKGSFSTLEIQRTEQGDSAMYLCASSLDTGKGYEQYFGPGTRLTVT.

The chain employs TRBV6-5 and TRBJ1-5, with D possibly TRBD1 on 5 matching bases. The CDR3 spans 12 residues. Germline CDR1 MNHEY, CDR2 SVGAGI. V dropped 6 bases and J dropped 2 bases, with 5 bases sitting between them. CDR3 coding DNA: TGTGCCAGCAGGACAGGCAATCAGCCCCAGCATTTT. Protein: CASRTGNQPQHF.

This clone was detected once. The chain couples TRBV29-1 to TRBJ1-3; a possible D gene is TRBD1 (5 bases). CDR1 SQVTM and CDR2 ANQGSEA come from the germline V gene. This CDR3 comprises 14 residues. Trimming removed 6 bases from V and 0 bases from J, with 12 bases in between. The CDR3 is CSVGLSYSGNTIYF. The CDR3 DNA follows: TGCAGCGTGGGACTGAGCTACTCTGGAAACACCATATATTTT.

The gene calls are TRBV18 and TRBJ2-7, with D perhaps matching TRBD2 (5 bases). CDR1 and CDR2 (germline): KGHSH, LQKENI. This CDR3 has 14 residues. Trimming cost V 0 bases and J 2 bases, with 8 bases left between them. CDR3 nucleotides: TGTGCCAGCTCACCACCGGGAGCGACCTACGAGCAGTACTTC. Amino acids: CASSPPGATYEQYF.

This chain uses TRBV27 with TRBJ2-7; the D gene is possibly TRBD2 (6 bases). Germline CDR1 is MNHEY and CDR2 is SMNVEV (reference sequence). The germline V and J ends were trimmed by 6 bases and 2 bases, with 14 bases remaining between them. The CDR3 is 14 residues long. The CDR3 DNA sequence: TGTGCCAGCAGAGGAGGGACTGCGGCCTACGAGCAGTACTTC. Its translation: CASRGGTAAYEQYF.

The chain carries TRBV9 and TRBJ2-1; maybe TRBD2 (6 bases). With 3 bases removed from V and 1 base from J, the gap between germline ends came to 8 bases. Germline V gene data show CDR1 as SGDLS and CDR2 as YYNGEE. The CDR3 has 14 amino acids. CDR3 coding DNA: TGTGCCAGCAGCGCGGGACTTTCCTACAATGAGCAGTTCTTC. Residues: CASSAGLSYNEQFF.